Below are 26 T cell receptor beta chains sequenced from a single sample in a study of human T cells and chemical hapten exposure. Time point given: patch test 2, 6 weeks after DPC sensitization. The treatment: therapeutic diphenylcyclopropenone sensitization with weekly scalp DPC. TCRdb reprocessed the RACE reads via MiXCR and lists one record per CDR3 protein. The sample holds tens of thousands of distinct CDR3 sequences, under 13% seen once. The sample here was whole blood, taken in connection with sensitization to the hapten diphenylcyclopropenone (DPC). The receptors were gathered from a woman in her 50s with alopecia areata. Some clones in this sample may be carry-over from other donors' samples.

The CDR3 here is CSARDRRTGGSQPQHF. CDR3 sequence (DNA): TGCAGTGCTAGAGATCGGCGTACAGGGGGCTCACAGCCCCAGCATTTT. V usage is TRBV20-1 and J usage is TRBJ1-5; 9 nucleotides align to TRBD1. The germline V gene encodes CDR1 DFQATT and CDR2 SNEGSKA (reference sequence). The V gene end was trimmed by 0 bases and the J gene end by 7 bases; junction bases not matched to a gene: 10. The CDR3 is 16 residues long.

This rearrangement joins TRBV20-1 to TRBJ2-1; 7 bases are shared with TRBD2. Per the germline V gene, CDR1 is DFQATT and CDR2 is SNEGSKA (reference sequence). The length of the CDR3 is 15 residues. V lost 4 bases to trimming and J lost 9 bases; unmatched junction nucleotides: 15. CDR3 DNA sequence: TGCAGTGCTACCCTCCGGCACACTAGCGTGAGTGAGCAGTTCTTC. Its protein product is CSATLRHTSVSEQFF.

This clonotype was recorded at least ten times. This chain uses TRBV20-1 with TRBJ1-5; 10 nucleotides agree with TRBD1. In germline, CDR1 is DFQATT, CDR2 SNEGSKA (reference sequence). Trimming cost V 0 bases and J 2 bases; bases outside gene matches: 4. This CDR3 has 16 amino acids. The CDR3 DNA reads TGCAGTGCTAGAGATGGGACAGGGGTCGGCAATCAGCCCCAGCATTTT. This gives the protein CSARDGTGVGNQPQHF.

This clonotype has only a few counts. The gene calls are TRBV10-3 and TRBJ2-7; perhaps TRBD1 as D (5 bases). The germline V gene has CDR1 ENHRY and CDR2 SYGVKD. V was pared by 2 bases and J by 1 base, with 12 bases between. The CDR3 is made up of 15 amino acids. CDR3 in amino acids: CAISETMDTSYEQYF. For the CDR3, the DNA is TGTGCCATCAGTGAGACCATGGACACGTCCTACGAGCAGTACTTC.

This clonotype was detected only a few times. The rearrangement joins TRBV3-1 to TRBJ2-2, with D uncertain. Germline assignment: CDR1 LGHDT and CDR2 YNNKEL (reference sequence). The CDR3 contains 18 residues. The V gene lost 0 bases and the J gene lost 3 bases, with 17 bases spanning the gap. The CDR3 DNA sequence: TGTGCCAGCAGCCAAGACCCGAGGCACCCGGCGGACACCGGGGAGCTGTTTTTT. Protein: CASSQDPRHPADTGELFF.

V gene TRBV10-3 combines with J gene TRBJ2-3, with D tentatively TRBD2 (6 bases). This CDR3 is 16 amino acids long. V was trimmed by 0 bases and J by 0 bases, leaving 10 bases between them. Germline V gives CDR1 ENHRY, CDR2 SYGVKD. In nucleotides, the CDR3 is TGTGCCATCAGTGAGTCGACTCGGGGGAGCACAGATACGCAGTATTTT. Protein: CAISESTRGSTDTQYF.

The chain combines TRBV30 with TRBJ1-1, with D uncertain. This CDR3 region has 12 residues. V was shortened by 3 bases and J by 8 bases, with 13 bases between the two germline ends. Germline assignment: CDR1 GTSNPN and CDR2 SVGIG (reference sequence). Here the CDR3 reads CAWRGYTGEAFF. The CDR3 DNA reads TGTGCCTGGAGGGGGTATACGGGGGAAGCTTTCTTT.

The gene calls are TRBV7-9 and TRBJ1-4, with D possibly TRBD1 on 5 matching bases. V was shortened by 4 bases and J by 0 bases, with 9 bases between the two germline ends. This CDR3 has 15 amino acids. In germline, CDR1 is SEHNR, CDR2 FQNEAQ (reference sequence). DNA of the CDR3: TGTGCCAGCAGCTACAGGAATCCAACTAATGAAAAACTGTTTTTT. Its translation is CASSYRNPTNEKLFF.

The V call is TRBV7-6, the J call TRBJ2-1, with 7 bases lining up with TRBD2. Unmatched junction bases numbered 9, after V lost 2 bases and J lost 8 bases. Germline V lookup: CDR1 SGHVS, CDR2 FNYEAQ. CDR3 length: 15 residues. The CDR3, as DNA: TGTGCCAGCAGCTTATTCGAGGGAGGGAGCTATGAGCAGTTCTTC. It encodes CASSLFEGGSYEQFF.

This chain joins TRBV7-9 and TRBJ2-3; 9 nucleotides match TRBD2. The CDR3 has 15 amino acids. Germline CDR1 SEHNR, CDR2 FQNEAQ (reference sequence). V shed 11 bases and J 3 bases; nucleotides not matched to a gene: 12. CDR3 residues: CAARRGGAWTDTQYF. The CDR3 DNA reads TGTGCCGCCAGACGCGGGGGGGCTTGGACAGATACGCAGTATTTT.

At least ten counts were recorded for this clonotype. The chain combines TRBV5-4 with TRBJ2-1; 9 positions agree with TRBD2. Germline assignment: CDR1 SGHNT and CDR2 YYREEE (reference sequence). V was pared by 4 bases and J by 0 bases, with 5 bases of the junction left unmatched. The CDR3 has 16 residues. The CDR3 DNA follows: TGTGCCAGCAGCCCGCGGGGGGGAAGCTCCTACAATGAGCAGTTCTTC. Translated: CASSPRGGSSYNEQFF.

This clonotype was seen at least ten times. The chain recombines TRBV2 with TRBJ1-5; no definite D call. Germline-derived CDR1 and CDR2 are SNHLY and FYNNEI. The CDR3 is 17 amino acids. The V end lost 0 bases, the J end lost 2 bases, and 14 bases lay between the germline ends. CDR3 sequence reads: CASSEAGGVRGNQPQHF. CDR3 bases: TGTGCCAGCAGTGAAGCCGGCGGGGTTCGGGGCAATCAGCCCCAGCATTTT. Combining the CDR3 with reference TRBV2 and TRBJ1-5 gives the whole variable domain EPEVTQTPSHQVTQMGQEVILRCVPISNHLYFYWYRQILGQKVEFLVSFYNNEISEKSEIFDDQFSVERPDGSNFTLKIRSTKLEDSAMYFCASSEAGGVRGNQPQHFGDGTRLSIL.

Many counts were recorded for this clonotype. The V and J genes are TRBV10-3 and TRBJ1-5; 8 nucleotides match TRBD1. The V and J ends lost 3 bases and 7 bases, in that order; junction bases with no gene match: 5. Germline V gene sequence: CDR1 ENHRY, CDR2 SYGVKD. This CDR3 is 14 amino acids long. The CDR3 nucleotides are TGTGCCATCAGTGACGGACAGGGAATACAGCCCCAGCATTTT. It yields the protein CAISDGQGIQPQHF.

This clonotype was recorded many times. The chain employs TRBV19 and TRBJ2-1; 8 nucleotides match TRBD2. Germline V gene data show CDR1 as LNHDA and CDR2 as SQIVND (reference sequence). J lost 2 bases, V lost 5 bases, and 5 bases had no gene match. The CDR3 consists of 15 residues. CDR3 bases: TGTGCCAGTAGTCAGCGGGAGAGTACCTACAATGAGCAGTTCTTC. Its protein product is CASSQRESTYNEQFF.

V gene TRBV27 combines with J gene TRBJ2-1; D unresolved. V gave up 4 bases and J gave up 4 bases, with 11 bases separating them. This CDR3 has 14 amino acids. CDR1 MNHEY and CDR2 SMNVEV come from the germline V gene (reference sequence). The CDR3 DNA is TGTGCCAGCAGTTCCAACCCAACTTACAATGAGCAGTTCTTC. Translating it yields CASSSNPTYNEQFF.

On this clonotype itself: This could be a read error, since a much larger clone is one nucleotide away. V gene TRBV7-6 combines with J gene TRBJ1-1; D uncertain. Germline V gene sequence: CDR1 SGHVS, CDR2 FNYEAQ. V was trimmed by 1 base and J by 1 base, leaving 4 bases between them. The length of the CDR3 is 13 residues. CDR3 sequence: CASSLGENTEAFF. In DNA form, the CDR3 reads TGTGCCAGCAGCTTAGGGGAGAACACTGAAGCTTTCTTT. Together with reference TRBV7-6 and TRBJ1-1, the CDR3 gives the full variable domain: GAGVSQSPRYKVTKRGQDVALRCDPISGHVSLYWYRQALGQGPEFLTYFNYEAQQDKSGLPNDRFSAERPEGSISTLTIQRTEQRDSAMYRCASSLGENTEAFFGQGTRLTVV.

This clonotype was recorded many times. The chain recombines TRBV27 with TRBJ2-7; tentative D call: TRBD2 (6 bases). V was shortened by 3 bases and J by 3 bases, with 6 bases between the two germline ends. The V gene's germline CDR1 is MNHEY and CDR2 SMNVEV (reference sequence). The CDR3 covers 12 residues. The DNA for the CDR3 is TGTGCCAGCAGTTTGCGGGGCTACGAGCAGTACTTC. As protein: CASSLRGYEQYF.

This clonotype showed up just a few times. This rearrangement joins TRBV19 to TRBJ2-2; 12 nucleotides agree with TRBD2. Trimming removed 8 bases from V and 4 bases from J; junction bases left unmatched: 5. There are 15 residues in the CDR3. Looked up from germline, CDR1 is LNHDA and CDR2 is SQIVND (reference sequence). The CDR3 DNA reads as TGTGCCAGTCGGACTAGCGGGATGGCCACCGGGGAGCTGTTTTTT. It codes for CASRTSGMATGELFF.

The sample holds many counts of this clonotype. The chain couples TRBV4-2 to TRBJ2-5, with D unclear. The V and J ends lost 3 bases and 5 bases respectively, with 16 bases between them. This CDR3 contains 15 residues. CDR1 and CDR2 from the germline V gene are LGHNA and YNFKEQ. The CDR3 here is CASSHRPDVWETQYF. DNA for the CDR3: TGTGCCAGCAGCCACCGCCCGGACGTATGGGAGACCCAGTACTTC.

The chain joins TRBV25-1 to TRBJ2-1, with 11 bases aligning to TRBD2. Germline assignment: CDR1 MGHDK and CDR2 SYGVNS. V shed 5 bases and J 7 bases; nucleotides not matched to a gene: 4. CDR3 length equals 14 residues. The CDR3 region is CASSTSGRRNEQFF. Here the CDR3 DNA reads TGTGCCAGCAGTACTAGCGGGAGAAGGAATGAGCAGTTCTTC.

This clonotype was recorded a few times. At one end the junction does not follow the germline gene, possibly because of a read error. The CDR3 spells CASSPIRLAASYNEQFF. In DNA form, the CDR3 reads TGTGCTAGCAGCCCCATCCGCCTAGCGGCCAGCTACAATGAGCAGTTCTTC. The chain is built from TRBV7-7 and TRBJ2-1; 7 bases agree with TRBD2. Germline CDR1 is SSHAT and CDR2 is FNYEAQ (reference sequence). The CDR3 extends over 17 amino acids.

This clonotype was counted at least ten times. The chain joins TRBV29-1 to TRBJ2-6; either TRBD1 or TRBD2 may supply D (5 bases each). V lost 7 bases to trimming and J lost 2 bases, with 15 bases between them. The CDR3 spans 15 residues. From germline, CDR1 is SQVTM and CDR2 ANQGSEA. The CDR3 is CSAIARDAGANVLTF. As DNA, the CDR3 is TGCAGCGCCATAGCCAGGGACGCTGGGGCCAACGTCCTGACTTTC.

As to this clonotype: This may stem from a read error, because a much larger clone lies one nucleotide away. CDR3 region: CASSLADRGRNGQYF. The CDR3, as DNA: TGTGCCAGCAGCTTAGCGGACCGAGGGAGAAACGGGCAGTACTTC. The rearrangement joins TRBV7-9 to TRBJ2-7; D is perhaps TRBD2 (5 bases). Germline V gene lookup returns CDR1 SEHNR and CDR2 FQNEAQ (reference sequence). The CDR3 covers 15 residues. The V end was cut by 0 bases, the J end by 9 bases, with 18 bases between.

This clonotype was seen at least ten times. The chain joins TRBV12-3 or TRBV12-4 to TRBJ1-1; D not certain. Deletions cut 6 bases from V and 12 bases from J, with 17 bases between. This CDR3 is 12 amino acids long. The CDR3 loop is CASSMAGAGTFF. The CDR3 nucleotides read TGTGCCAGCAGCATGGCGGGCGCTGGAACTTTCTTT.

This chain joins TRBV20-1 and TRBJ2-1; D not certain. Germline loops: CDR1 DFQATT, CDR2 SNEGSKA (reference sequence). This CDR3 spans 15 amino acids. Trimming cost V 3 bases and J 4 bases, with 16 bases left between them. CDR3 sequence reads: CSASPPLHGYNEQFF. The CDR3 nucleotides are TGCAGTGCTAGCCCACCTCTGCACGGATACAATGAGCAGTTCTTC.

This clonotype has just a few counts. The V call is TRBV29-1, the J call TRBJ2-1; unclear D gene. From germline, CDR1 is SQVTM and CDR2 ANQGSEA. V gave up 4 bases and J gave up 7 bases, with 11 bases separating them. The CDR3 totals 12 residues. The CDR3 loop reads CSVGGIRNEQFF. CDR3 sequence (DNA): TGCAGCGTTGGGGGTATCCGTAATGAGCAGTTCTTC.